This record concerns one TCR beta chain sequence. This clonotype was counted at least ten times. What this receptor recognizes is not known. Nothing much larger sits one base from this clone, and base qualities are not available. These data are taken from a study of CD8 T cells in ankylosing spondylitis (TCRdb year 2017). Describing the broader study: To find TCR variants linked to disease, the study profiled T cell receptor beta repertoires in ankylosing spondylitis patients and healthy donors. In total, the full study cohort was made up of about 110 healthy donors and 25 ankylosing spondylitis patients. Peripheral blood was sampled, and synovial fluid was also collected from ankylosing spondylitis patients. Overall results and qualifications from the work: Some of the motif variants had been reported before in the synovial fluid and blood of reactive arthritis patients, a finding that suggests common disease-initiation mechanisms. In peripheral blood, the disease-linked clones were found at relatively low frequencies and had a CD8+ phenotype. The disease-linked clones were reported to be significantly enriched in matched synovial fluid samples from ankylosing spondylitis patients. Blood from ankylosing spondylitis patients appeared to be characterized by a TCR beta motif made up of about 8 highly homologous amino acid variants.

For sequencing, an Illumina HiSeq 2500 was employed. Quantitative 5'-RACE with molecular barcodes was used to prepare TCR beta libraries. As for the original processing: A new computational method based on a probabilistic model of VDJ rearrangement was used to identify disease-linked TCR variants. TCRdb took the public reads, trimmed them with fastp at Q25, ran MiXCR for clone calling and kept in-frame beta chains. When rows share a CDR3 protein, they turn into one entry using the most common DNA and genes. In this record, the V and J calls reflect TCRdb's handling and not the investigators' own analysis. Recorded for this sample are over 150,000 distinct CDR3 sequences; 18% of them occurred a single time. The ten biggest clones cover more than 3.5% of the sample. The trim is 6 bases for V and 3 bases for J, with a gap of 14 bases between the germline ends. From the germline V gene (reference sequence), CDR1 is DFQATT and CDR2 is SNEGSKA. From the cysteine through the phenylalanine, the CDR3 covers 14 amino acids. Only the CDR3 DNA is retained, 42 bases long and in frame from the first base.

This receptor was obtained from a male donor between 10 and 30 years old with ankylosing spondylitis or in good health (not recorded which). Donor details come from another sample of the same person, matched by shared clones. The sequence links TRBV20-1 to TRBJ2-2, with a weak D call of TRBD1 (6 bases match). The sequenced sample was blood, either unsorted or a sorted T cell fraction (not recorded which). CDR3 protein: CSAGRGIDTGELFF. The sequenced DNA: TGCAGTGCAGGAAGGGGGATTGACACCGGGGAGCTGTTTTTT.